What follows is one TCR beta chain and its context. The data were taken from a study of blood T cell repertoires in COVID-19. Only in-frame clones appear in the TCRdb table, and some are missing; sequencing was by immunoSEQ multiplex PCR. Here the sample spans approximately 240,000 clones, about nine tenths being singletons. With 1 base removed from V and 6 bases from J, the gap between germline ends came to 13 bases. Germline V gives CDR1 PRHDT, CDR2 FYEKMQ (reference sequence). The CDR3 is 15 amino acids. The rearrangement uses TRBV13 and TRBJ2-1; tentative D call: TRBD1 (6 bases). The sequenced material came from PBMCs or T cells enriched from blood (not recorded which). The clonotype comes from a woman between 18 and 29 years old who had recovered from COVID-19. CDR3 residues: CASSLVGTPGNEQFF. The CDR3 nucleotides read TGTGCCAGCAGCTTAGTAGGGACACCTGGCAATGAGCAGTTCTTC.